This T cell receptor beta chain was recorded in a study of OX40 agonist ivuxolimab in advanced cancers. Turning to the study itself: Patients were dosed intravenously with ivuxolimab at 0.01 to 10 mg/kg every 2 weeks. Two cutaneous melanoma patients and one hepatocellular carcinoma patient, three in all, had partial responses. Overall study results and limits: At doses 0.1 to 3.0 mg/kg, CD4+ and CD8+ clones expanded.

For this clone: Its antigen is not known.

The CDR3 is 16 residues long. Looked up from germline, CDR1 is SQVTM and CDR2 is ANQGSEA. The germline V and J ends were trimmed by 4 bases and 0 bases, with 18 bases remaining between them. Sequencing used immunoSEQ multiplex PCR; TCRdb keeps in-frame clones, though not all of them. The sample lists tens of thousands of clones, around nine tenths seen once, with under 0.6% in the top ten. This specimen consisted of CD4+ or CD8+ T cells sorted from blood, obtained in a trial of the OX40 agonist ivuxolimab. The J gene is TRBJ1-2, the V gene TRBV29-1; D not certain. The source is an adult with an advanced solid tumor such as melanoma, head and neck, liver or kidney cancer. The CDR3 loop reads CSVAGASQASNYGYTF. The CDR3 DNA reads TGCAGCGTTGCGGGTGCATCCCAAGCTTCTAACTATGGCTACACCTTC.